Shown below are 2 T cell receptor beta chains from a single sample sequenced in a study of T cells in Graves' hyperthyroidism and ophthalmopathy. Using RNA transcripts as the source, TCR beta CDR3 regions were amplified. The HTBI set primed first-round TCR CDR3 RT-PCR. TCRdb recomputed calls from the multiplex PCR reads with MiXCR, one row per CDR3 protein. The sample comprises about 540,000 distinct CDR3 sequences, about half of which are singletons, and around 8% rests with the top ten. The specimen sequenced was peripheral blood or thyroid tissue (not recorded which). These receptors originate from a woman aged 18-29 years with Graves' hyperthyroidism.

The table lists this clonotype with many counts. This sequence joins TRBV7-8 and TRBJ2-7; TRBD1 aligns across 9 bases. The germline CDR1 and CDR2 sequences are SGHVS and FQNEAQ. The CDR3 has 14 residues. The V segment lost 5 bases and the J segment 3 bases; nucleotides outside the gene matches: 5. The CDR3 coding sequence is TGTGCCAGCAGCAGACTGACAGGGGGCTACGAGCAGTACTTC. Translating gives CASSRLTGGYEQYF.

The V call is TRBV7-8, the J call TRBJ1-4; D is undetermined. The CDR3 runs to 18 residues. The germline V and J ends were trimmed by 4 bases and 5 bases, with 23 bases remaining between them. Germline values: CDR1 SGHVS, CDR2 FQNEAQ. This chain's CDR3 is CASSSPGSGRLYNEKLFF. CDR3 coding DNA: TGTGCCAGCAGCTCCCCCGGTAGCGGGAGGCTCTACAATGAAAAACTGTTTTTT.